One sample yielded the 20 T cell receptor beta chains listed below, sequenced in a study of blood T cell repertoires in COVID-19. TCRdb keeps only in-frame clones here, not all; method: immunoSEQ multiplex PCR. The repertoire holds approximately 250,000 clones, with about 89% as singletons. The sample taken for sequencing was peripheral blood. Every receptor here comes from a woman aged 55-75 years who had recovered from COVID-19.

The rearrangement uses TRBV7-2 and TRBJ1-6, with 7 bases fitting TRBD1. The J segment lost 5 bases and the V segment lost 5 bases, leaving 12 bases of the junction unmatched. Germline V gene lookup returns CDR1 SGHTA and CDR2 FQGNSA. The CDR3 is 17 amino acids. Here the CDR3 reads CASSLQTGTQDNSPLHF. In nucleotides, the CDR3 is TGTGCCAGCAGCCTCCAGACAGGGACTCAGGATAATTCACCCCTCCACTTT. Drawing the rest from reference TRBV7-2 and TRBJ1-6, the complete variable domain is GAGVSQSPSNKVTEKGKDVELRCDPISGHTALYWYRQSLGQGLEFLIYFQGNSAPDKSGLPSDRFSAERTGGSVSTLTIQRTQQEDSAVYLCASSLQTGTQDNSPLHFGNGTRLTVT.

V gene TRBV9 combines with J gene TRBJ2-5, with unresolved D. The CDR3 is 15 residues long. Trimming pared 4 bases from V and 5 bases from J, leaving 18 bases between. Germline CDR1 SGDLS, CDR2 YYNGEE. The CDR3, as DNA: TGTGCCAGCAGCACCTCCGTTGGAGAGGCGGAGACCCAGTACTTC. As protein: CASSTSVGEAETQYF. Full variable domain (remainder filled in from reference TRBV9 and TRBJ2-5): DSGVTQTPKHLITATGQRVTLRCSPRSGDLSVYWYQQSLDQGLQFLIQYYNGEERAKGNILERFSAQQFPDLHSELNLSSLELGDSALYFCASSTSVGEAETQYFGPGTRLLVL.

This chain uses TRBV5-1 with TRBJ1-1; a weak D match, TRBD1 (6 bases). CDR3 length equals 13 residues. The germline gives CDR1 SGHRS, CDR2 YFSETQ. Trimming pared 0 bases from V and 5 bases from J, leaving 8 bases between. CDR3 nucleotides: TGCGCCAGCAGCTTGGGGGGGCGGACTGAAGCTTTCTTT. It encodes CASSLGGRTEAFF.

The V and J genes are TRBV19 and TRBJ2-3; D is unclear. CDR1 is LNHDA, CDR2 SQIVND, per germline (reference sequence). V lost 1 base and J 4 bases, leaving 6 bases between the germline ends. The CDR3 spans 13 residues. CDR3 sequence reads: CASSIGEADTQYF. The CDR3 region has the DNA TGTGCCAGTAGTATAGGAGAGGCAGATACGCAGTATTTT.

The chain carries TRBV5-5 and TRBJ2-4; maybe TRBD1 (6 bases). The V gene lost 0 bases and the J gene lost 6 bases, with 7 bases spanning the gap. The CDR3 totals 13 residues. Germline V gene sequence: CDR1 SGHKS, CDR2 YYEKEE (reference sequence). The CDR3, as DNA: TGTGCCAGCAGCTTGGACAGGGCAAACATTCAGTACTTC. Translation gives CASSLDRANIQYF.

This clone was observed once. The V and J genes are TRBV2 and TRBJ2-7, with D possibly matching TRBD2 (5 bases). The V gene lost 7 bases and the J gene lost 1 base, with 17 bases spanning the gap. Germline-derived CDR1 and CDR2 are SNHLY and FYNNEI. This CDR3 region has 15 residues. In nucleotides, the CDR3 is TGTGCCAGCACCTTAGACCCATCGGGGTCCTACGAGCAGTACTTC. Translation gives CASTLDPSGSYEQYF.

This chain links TRBV5-5 with TRBJ1-1; D is undetermined. V was pared by 4 bases and J by 2 bases, with 12 bases between. CDR1 is SGHKS, CDR2 YYEKEE, per germline (reference sequence). This CDR3 contains 14 residues. The CDR3 spells CASSLEARNTEAFF. In DNA form, the CDR3 reads TGTGCCAGCAGCCTAGAGGCCCGAAACACTGAAGCTTTCTTT.

The chain uses TRBV2 and TRBJ1-5; a weak D match, TRBD1 (6 bases). The CDR3 totals 14 residues. Trimming removed 6 bases at V and 0 bases at J, with 9 bases between. Germline-derived CDR1 and CDR2 are SNHLY and FYNNEI. CDR3 region: CASSDRYSNQPQHF. CDR3 sequence (DNA): TGTGCCAGCAGCGACAGGTATAGCAATCAGCCCCAGCATTTT.

The V gene is TRBV10-3, the J gene TRBJ2-3; possibly TRBD1 for D (6 bases). The CDR3 has 17 residues. The V end lost 3 bases, the J end lost 0 bases, and 16 bases lay between the germline ends. In germline, CDR1 is ENHRY, CDR2 SYGVKD. The CDR3 loop reads CAISDGTRFRSTDTQYF. DNA of the CDR3: TGTGCCATCAGTGACGGGACACGATTTCGGAGCACAGATACGCAGTATTTT.

CDR3 in amino acids: CAISVGRSTDTQYF. The CDR3 DNA is TGTGCCATCAGTGTTGGCAGGAGCACAGATACGCAGTATTTT. The gene calls are TRBV10-3 and TRBJ2-3; D is unresolved. The CDR3 length is 14 residues. Germline assignment: CDR1 ENHRY and CDR2 SYGVKD. The V gene lost 4 bases and the J gene lost 0 bases, with 8 bases spanning the gap.

The chain couples TRBV12-3 or TRBV12-4 to TRBJ1-1, with 10 positions matching TRBD1. The V and J ends lost 7 bases and 9 bases, in that order; junction bases with no gene match: 8. CDR3 length: 13 amino acids. CDR3 region: CASTPTGGGKAFF. The CDR3, as DNA: TGTGCCAGCACCCCGACAGGGGGCGGGAAAGCTTTCTTT.

The chain couples TRBV2 to TRBJ1-4; tentatively, D is TRBD1 (5 bases). This CDR3 is 13 amino acids long. Germline V gene lookup returns CDR1 SNHLY and CDR2 FYNNEI. In DNA form, the CDR3 reads TGTGCGGGCCGGTCGGTCGGGGGTGAAAAACTGTTTTTT. Protein sequence: CAGRSVGGEKLFF.

A word on this clone: The identical CDR3 is also encoded by other nucleotide sequences in the sample. The chain uses TRBV19 and TRBJ2-3, with TRBD2 identical over 8 bases. V lost 3 bases and J lost 4; bases outside the gene matches: 3. Germline-derived CDR1 and CDR2 are LNHDA and SQIVND (reference sequence). This CDR3 contains 14 residues. Written as DNA, the CDR3 is TGTGCCAGTAGTATCTCCGGGGGGGCAGATACGCAGTATTTT. It translates to CASSISGGADTQYF. Based on the CDR3 plus reference TRBV19 and TRBJ2-3, the full variable domain is DGGITQSPKYLFRKEGQNVTLSCEQNLNHDAMYWYRQDPGQGLRLIYYSQIVNDFQKGDIAEGYSVSREKKESFPLTVTSAQKNPTAFYLCASSISGGADTQYFGPGTRLTVL.

This chain connects TRBV6-5 to TRBJ2-1; TRBD1 agrees at 10 bases. There are 15 residues in the CDR3. Unmatched junction bases numbered 9, after V lost 6 bases and J lost 7 bases. Germline CDR1 reads MNHEY; CDR2 reads SVGAGI. DNA of the CDR3: TGTGCCAGCAGCCCCGGGACAGGGGTTTCGAATGAGCAGTTCTTC. Translating it yields CASSPGTGVSNEQFF.

This chain connects TRBV5-1 to TRBJ2-2, with TRBD1 matching over 11 bases. V shed 4 bases, J shed 7 bases, and the junction held 6 bases outside the gene matches. The CDR3 is 15 residues long. CDR1 SGHRS and CDR2 YFSETQ come from the germline V gene. The CDR3 here is CASSPGDRGIGELFF. The CDR3 nucleotides are TGCGCCAGCAGCCCAGGGGACAGGGGGATCGGGGAGCTGTTTTTT.

This clone was counted only a few times. The V and J genes are TRBV28 and TRBJ2-1; perhaps TRBD2 as D (6 bases). The germline V gene encodes CDR1 MDHEN and CDR2 SYDVKM. The CDR3 runs to 16 residues. V was shortened by 6 bases and J by 1 base, with 16 bases between the two germline ends. The CDR3, as DNA: TGTGCCAGCAGCCGTTCGGGTAGCGGTTCCTACAATGAGCAGTTCTTC. The encoded protein is CASSRSGSGSYNEQFF.

V usage is TRBV5-1 and J usage is TRBJ1-6, with D tentatively TRBD1 (5 bases). This CDR3 is built from 16 residues. Per germline, CDR1 SGHRS and CDR2 YFSETQ. V lost 0 bases and J lost 8, with 15 bases in between. The CDR3 region has the DNA TGCGCCAGCAGCTTGGGCTTCGGGGGATCGGATTCACCCCTCCACTTT. This codes for CASSLGFGGSDSPLHF.

The chain employs TRBV7-9 and TRBJ2-7; 9 bases line up with TRBD1. This CDR3 is 13 amino acids long. With V trimmed by 4 bases and J by 4 bases, 2 bases remained unmatched. Germline values: CDR1 SEHNR, CDR2 FQNEAQ (reference sequence). The CDR3 DNA is TGTGCCAGCAGCTACGGGACAGGGTACGAGCAGTACTTC. Protein sequence: CASSYGTGYEQYF.

The chain links TRBV2 to TRBJ2-7; D ambiguous. V lost 5 bases to trimming and J lost 3 bases, with 14 bases between them. The CDR3 consists of 14 residues. The germline V gene encodes CDR1 SNHLY and CDR2 FYNNEI. The CDR3 loop reads CASSPHTVNYEQYF. Here the CDR3 DNA reads TGTGCCAGCAGTCCCCACACCGTCAACTACGAGCAGTACTTC.

V and J are TRBV19 and TRBJ2-1, with a tentative D call TRBD2 (7 bases). The germline V gene encodes CDR1 LNHDA and CDR2 SQIVND (reference sequence). The CDR3 extends over 15 amino acids. V shed 6 bases and J shed 9 bases, with 21 bases lying between them. CDR3 sequence (DNA): TGTGCCAGTAGCACCCGGGGGACATCGGGGGGTGAGCAGTTCTTC. Translated, it gives CASSTRGTSGGEQFF.